A selection of T cell receptor beta chains follows, all from one sample in a study of T cell responses to AZD1222 COVID-19 vaccine. TCRdb keeps only in-frame clones here, not all; method: immunoSEQ multiplex PCR. The sample contains roughly 120,000 clones, approximately 90% of which appear only once. The input for sequencing was peripheral blood, taken 28 days after the second AZD1222 dose. Source of these receptors: an adult who received the AZD1222 COVID-19 vaccine. CDR3s include the opening cysteine and the closing phenylalanine or tryptophan. Each record gives: D gene, clone size, V gene, J gene, CDR3 DNA, CDR3 protein. The D gene is left open where the match is weak. Rows give clone size only sometimes, using once, few, many, or a class for an expanded clone.

TRBD2,-,TRBV2,TRBJ2-7,TGTGCCAGCAATCAGCGGGGGGGTGTCGAGCAGTACTTC,CASNQRGGVEQYF
-,-,TRBV15,TRBJ2-6,TGTGCCACCGGGCGGGACTCTGGGGCCAACGTCCTGACTTTC,CATGRDSGANVLTF
-,-,TRBV7-2,TRBJ2-7,TGTGCCAGCAGCTTAGGGGGCGGGGTCAGCACCTACGAGCAGTACTTC,CASSLGGGVSTYEQYF
-,-,TRBV19,TRBJ1-1,TGTGCCAGCGACCGGACAGAGAACACTGAAGCTTTCTTT,CASDRTENTEAFF
-,-,TRBV6-2/TRBV6-3,TRBJ1-3,TGTGCCAGCAGTTACTCCAGGGGAATTGGAAACACCATATATTTT,CASSYSRGIGNTIYF
-,-,TRBV5-1,TRBJ1-6,TGCGCCACCCCCCGGGTTCATAATTCACCCCTCCACTTT,CATPRVHNSPLHF
TRBD1,once,TRBV2,TRBJ2-4,TGTGCCAGCAGTGCGGACTCAGGGGGCAGAGGCATTCAGTACTTC,CASSADSGGRGIQYF
TRBD2,-,TRBV19,TRBJ2-1,TGTGCCAGTAGACCTCCCGGGGGGGCGGCCTACAATGAGCAGTTCTTC,CASRPPGGAAYNEQFF
-,-,TRBV28,TRBJ2-1,TGTGCCAGCAGTTTAGATCTGGGGGGCGCGCGAAATGAGCAGTTCTTC,CASSLDLGGARNEQFF
TRBD1,-,TRBV11-3,TRBJ2-3,TGTGCCAGCAGCTTAGCCGGGACAGGTAGGACAGATACGCAGTATTTT,CASSLAGTGRTDTQYF
TRBD1,-,TRBV18,TRBJ2-7,TGTGCCAGCTCACCTAGCGCAGGGGGCGACGAGCAGTACTTC,CASSPSAGGDEQYF
-,-,TRBV7-3,TRBJ2-2,TGTGCCAGCAGCTTAAACTCGTTGGGGAGCACCGGGGAGCTGTTTTTT,CASSLNSLGSTGELFF
TRBD2,-,TRBV5-1,TRBJ2-3,TGCGCCAGCAGCCGGACTAGCGGTAGTACAGATACGCAGTATTTT,CASSRTSGSTDTQYF
-,-,TRBV12-3/TRBV12-4,TRBJ1-5,TGTGCCAGCAGTTTGGGGGATCAGCCCCAGCATTTT,CASSLGDQPQHF
-,once,TRBV4-1,TRBJ2-3,TGCGCCAGCAGCCAGCCTGCCGAAGCGGGTCGCACAGATACGCAGTATTTT,CASSQPAEAGRTDTQYF
-,-,TRBV7-8,TRBJ2-1,TGTGCCAGCAGCTTCACTGGTGGGGATTACAATGAGCAGTTCTTC,CASSFTGGDYNEQFF
-,-,TRBV6-2/TRBV6-3,TRBJ2-2,TGTGCCAGCAGTGTAGTTCTCTCCGGGGAGCTGTTTTTT,CASSVVLSGELFF
TRBD2,-,TRBV18,TRBJ2-1,TGTGCCAGCTCACCGACCGGGACTACCGATGAGCAGTTCTTC,CASSPTGTTDEQFF
-,-,TRBV7-3,TRBJ1-1,TGTGCCAGCAGCTTAAATGTAAACACTGAAGCTTTCTTT,CASSLNVNTEAFF
-,few,TRBV6-2/TRBV6-3,TRBJ2-7,TGTGCCAGCAGTTACGAAGGGCCCTCCTACGAGCAGTACTTC,CASSYEGPSYEQYF